This paragraph covers one T cell receptor beta chain sequence. TCR beta CDR3 regions were amplified from RNA transcripts. HTBI primers were the set used in a first-round RT-PCR of the TCR CDR3. TCRdb passed the multiplex PCR reads through MiXCR, listing each CDR3 protein once. The sample includes approximately 690,000 distinct CDR3 sequences, around 20% of them seen just once. This sample is part of a study of T cells in Graves' hyperthyroidism and ophthalmopathy. Germline assignment: CDR1 MDHEN and CDR2 SYDVKM. There are 15 residues in the CDR3. The V gene lost 5 bases and the J gene lost 0 bases, with 14 bases spanning the gap.

This receptor was identified in a man aged 30 to 45 with Graves' ophthalmopathy. Sequenced input: blood. The V gene is TRBV28, the J gene TRBJ2-7; D is ambiguous. The CDR3: CASSGPGVDSYEQYF. The CDR3 nucleotides are TGTGCCAGCAGTGGCCCTGGGGTCGACTCCTACGAGCAGTACTTC.